These T cell receptor beta chains were read from a single sample in a study of T-cell memory formation after mild COVID-19. TCRdb reanalysed the 5' RACE reads using MiXCR and keeps one entry per CDR3 protein. Among hundreds of thousands of distinct CDR3 sequences listed, approximately 16% were seen once. The sample comprised PBMCs or a T cell subset sorted from them (not recorded which). The receptors were gathered from a man younger than 30 who had mild COVID-19 (a few samples of this study predate the infection). Cell type and time point are not known. The CDR3 runs from the conserved cysteine through the conserved F or W. A D gene is named only where the DNA matches it firmly. Size is omitted from some rows. Given values are once, few, many or a class for expanded clones.

j_gene,abundance,v_gene,d_gene,CDR3nt,CDR3aa
TRBJ2-1,few,TRBV4-1,.,TGCGCCAGCAGCCACTACCTCCCGTCTCCTTTCAATGAGCAGTTCTTC,CASSHYLPSPFNEQFF
TRBJ2-3,.,TRBV5-1,TRBD1,TGCGCCAGCAGCTGGGACCCTCAGGGGGCCTTCCCCCTTGGTGAAACAGATACGCAGTATTTT,CASSWDPQGAFPLGETDTQYF
TRBJ1-5,.,TRBV4-1,.,TGCGCCAGCAGCCAGCATCAGGGTAGGAGGAATCAGCCACAGCATTTT,CASSQHQGRRNQPQHF
TRBJ2-5,few,TRBV2,TRBD2,TGTGCCAGCAGGGGAGGGGAAGAGACCCAGTACTTC,CASRGGEETQYF
TRBJ2-3,many,TRBV30,TRBD1,TGTGCCTGGGAAGGGACAGAAGCTAGCACAGATACGCAGTATTTT,CAWEGTEASTDTQYF
TRBJ2-5,.,TRBV20-1,.,TGCAGTGCTAGAGTCGAGGGTACAGAGACCCAGTACTTC,CSARVEGTETQYF
TRBJ2-6,many,TRBV5-1,.,TGCGCCAGCAACCAGGGAGGTGGGGCCAACGTCCTGACTTTC,CASNQGGGANVLTF
TRBJ1-1,.,TRBV7-9,.,TGTGCCAGCAGCTTAAGGACCACTGAAGCTTTCTTT,CASSLRTTEAFF
TRBJ1-5,few,TRBV4-3,.,TGCGCCAGCAGCCAAGAGCCCCCCGGACAGTTGGGTCAGCCCCAGCATTTT,CASSQEPPGQLGQPQHF
TRBJ2-5,few,TRBV6-6,TRBD1,TGTGCCAGCAGTTACCCGACAGGGCGGACCCAGTACTTC,CASSYPTGRTQYF
TRBJ2-3,.,TRBV7-2,.,TGTGCCAGCACCCTCCTGGGACTGGAGGGGGATACGCAGTATTTT,CASTLLGLEGDTQYF
TRBJ2-5,.,TRBV12-3/TRBV12-4,TRBD2,TGTGCCAGCAGATTAGCGGGGGGGCCGGAGACCCAGTACTTC,CASRLAGGPETQYF
TRBJ1-1,.,TRBV18,.,TGTGCCAGCTCACCATCGGTGACAGGCCACGGGGACACTGAAGCTTTCTTT,CASSPSVTGHGDTEAFF
TRBJ2-2,many,TRBV7-3,TRBD1,TGTGCCAGCAGCTCGACAGGGGCCGGGGAGCTGTTTTTT,CASSSTGAGELFF
TRBJ2-1,few,TRBV4-2,.,TGTGCCAGCAGCCAAGCCGGGGCCACCGGGTACGAGCAGTTCTTC,CASSQAGATGYEQFF
TRBJ2-7,.,TRBV20-1,TRBD2,TGCAGTGCTAGAGAGGGGCTAGCGGCCCCCTACGAGCAGTACTTC,CSAREGLAAPYEQYF
TRBJ1-1,.,TRBV28,.,TGTGCCAGCAGTTTAAGGGGCGGAGGGAACACTGAAGCTTTCTTT,CASSLRGGGNTEAFF
TRBJ1-2,.,TRBV12-3/TRBV12-4,.,TGTGCCAGCGGTCTATGGGGGACTGGCTACACCTTC,CASGLWGTGYTF
TRBJ2-1,many,TRBV19,.,TGTGCCAGTCGGATCCGGGGACTGAACAATGAGCAGTTCTTC,CASRIRGLNNEQFF
TRBJ2-5,.,TRBV7-8,.,TGTGCCAGCAGCTTAGCGGTCCCCCAGGAACAAGAGACCCAGTACTTC,CASSLAVPQEQETQYF
TRBJ2-3,few,TRBV5-1,.,TGCGCCAGCAACACAGGGTTTGCAGATACGCAGTATTTT,CASNTGFADTQYF
TRBJ1-2,many,TRBV3-1,.,TGTGCCAGCAGCCAGAACTATGGCTACACCTTC,CASSQNYGYTF
TRBJ2-5,few,TRBV5-1,.,TGCGCCAGCAGCCCCGTTTTATCGTCGGCCCAGTACTTC,CASSPVLSSAQYF
TRBJ2-3,few,TRBV12-3/TRBV12-4,TRBD2,TGTGCCAGCAGTAGGACTAGCGGGGGGGCCTTAGATACGCAGTATTTT,CASSRTSGGALDTQYF